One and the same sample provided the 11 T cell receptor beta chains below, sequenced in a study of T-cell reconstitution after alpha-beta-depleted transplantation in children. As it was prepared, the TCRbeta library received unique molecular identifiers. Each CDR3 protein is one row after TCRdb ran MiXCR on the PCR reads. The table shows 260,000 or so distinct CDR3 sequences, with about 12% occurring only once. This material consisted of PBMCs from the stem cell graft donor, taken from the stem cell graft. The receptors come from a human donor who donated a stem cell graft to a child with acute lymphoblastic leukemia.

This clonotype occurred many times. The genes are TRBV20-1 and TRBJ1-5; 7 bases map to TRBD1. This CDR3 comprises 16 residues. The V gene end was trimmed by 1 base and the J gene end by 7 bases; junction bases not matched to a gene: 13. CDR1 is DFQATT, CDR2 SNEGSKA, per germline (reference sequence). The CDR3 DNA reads TGCAGTGCTAGAGGGGAATTGGATGGGGACAGCCAGCCCCAGCATTTT. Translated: CSARGELDGDSQPQHF.

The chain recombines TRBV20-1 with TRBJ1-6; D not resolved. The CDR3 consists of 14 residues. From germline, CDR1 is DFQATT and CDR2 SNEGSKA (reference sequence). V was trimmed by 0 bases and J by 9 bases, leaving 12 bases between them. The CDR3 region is CSARESHMASPLHF. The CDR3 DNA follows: TGCAGTGCTAGAGAAAGCCACATGGCTTCACCCCTCCACTTT.

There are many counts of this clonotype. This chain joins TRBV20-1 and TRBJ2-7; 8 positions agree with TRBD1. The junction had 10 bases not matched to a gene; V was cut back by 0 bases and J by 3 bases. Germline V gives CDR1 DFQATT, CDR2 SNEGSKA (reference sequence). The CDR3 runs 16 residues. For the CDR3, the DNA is TGCAGTGCTAGAGATTCATGGGGACAGGCGGACTACGAGCAGTACTTC. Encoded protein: CSARDSWGQADYEQYF.

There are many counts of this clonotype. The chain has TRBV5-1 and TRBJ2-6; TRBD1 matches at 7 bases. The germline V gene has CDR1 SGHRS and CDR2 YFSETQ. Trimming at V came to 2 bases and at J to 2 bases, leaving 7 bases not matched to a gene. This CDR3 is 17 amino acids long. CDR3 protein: CASSFYRGDPGANVLTF. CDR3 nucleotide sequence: TGCGCCAGCAGCTTCTACAGGGGTGACCCTGGGGCCAACGTCCTGACTTTC.

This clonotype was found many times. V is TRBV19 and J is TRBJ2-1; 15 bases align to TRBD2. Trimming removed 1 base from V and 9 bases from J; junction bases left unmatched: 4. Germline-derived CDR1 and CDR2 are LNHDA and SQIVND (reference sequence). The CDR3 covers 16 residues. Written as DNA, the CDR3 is TGTGCCAGTAGTATAGTGGGACTAGCGGGAGGCGTTGAGCAGTTCTTC. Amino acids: CASSIVGLAGGVEQFF.

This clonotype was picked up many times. In DNA, the CDR3 is TGTGCCAGCAGTGACTGGGACTACGAGCAGTACTTC. This encodes CASSDWDYEQYF. The rearrangement joins TRBV6-1 to TRBJ2-7; D not certain. Germline CDR1 MNHNS, CDR2 SASEGT. The CDR3 has 12 residues. V lost 3 bases, J lost 3 bases, and 6 bases lay in between.

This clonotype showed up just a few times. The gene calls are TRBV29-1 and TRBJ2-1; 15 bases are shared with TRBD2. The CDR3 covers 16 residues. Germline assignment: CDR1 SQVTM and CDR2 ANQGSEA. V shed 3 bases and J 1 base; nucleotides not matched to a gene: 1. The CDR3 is CSVEGLAGGSYNEQFF. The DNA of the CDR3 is TGCAGCGTTGAGGGACTAGCGGGGGGATCCTACAATGAGCAGTTCTTC.

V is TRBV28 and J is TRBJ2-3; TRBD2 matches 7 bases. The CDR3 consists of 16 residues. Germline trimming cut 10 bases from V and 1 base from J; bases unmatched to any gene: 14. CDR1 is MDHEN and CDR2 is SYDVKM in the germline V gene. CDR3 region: CAMGLQRDYRTDTQYF. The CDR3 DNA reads TGTGCCATGGGCCTCCAGCGGGACTACCGCACAGATACGCAGTATTTT.

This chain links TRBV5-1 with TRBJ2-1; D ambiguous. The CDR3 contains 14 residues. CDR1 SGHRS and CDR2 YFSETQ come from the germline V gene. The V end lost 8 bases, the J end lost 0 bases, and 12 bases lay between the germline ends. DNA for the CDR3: TGCGCCAGTCAGAGTGTGAGCTCCTACAATGAGCAGTTCTTC. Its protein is CASQSVSSYNEQFF.

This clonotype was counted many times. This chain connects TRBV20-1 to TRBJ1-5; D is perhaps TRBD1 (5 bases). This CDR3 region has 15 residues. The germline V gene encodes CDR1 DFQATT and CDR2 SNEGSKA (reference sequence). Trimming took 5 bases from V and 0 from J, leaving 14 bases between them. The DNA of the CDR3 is TGCAGTGCTCTTCATTTGGGGGATAGCAATCAGCCCCAGCATTTT. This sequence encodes CSALHLGDSNQPQHF.

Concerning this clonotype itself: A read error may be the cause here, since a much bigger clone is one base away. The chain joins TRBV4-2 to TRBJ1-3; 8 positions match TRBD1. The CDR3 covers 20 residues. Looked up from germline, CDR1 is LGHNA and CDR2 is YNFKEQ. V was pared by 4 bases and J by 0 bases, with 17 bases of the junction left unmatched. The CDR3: CASSPVPGQAPLSSGNTIYF. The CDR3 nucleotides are TGTGCCAGCAGCCCCGTTCCGGGACAGGCGCCGCTTAGCTCTGGAAACACCATATATTTT.